A selection of T cell receptor beta chains follows, all from one sample in a study of blood T cell repertoires in COVID-19. Generated by immunoSEQ multiplex PCR, the TCRdb table keeps only in-frame clones and is missing some. Of 200,000 or so clones in the sample, around 90% are singletons; the top ten hold 1.5% to 2%. Sequencing was carried out using peripheral blood. Source of these receptors: a man between 65 and 85 years old with acute or convalescent COVID-19. Both conserved end residues are part of each CDR3. D genes are given only for firm matches. A clone size is listed for some rows: how often the clone was seen (once, few, many), or a class if it is expanded.

V gene	CDR3 length	clone size	D gene	J gene	CDR3 DNA	CDR3 protein
TRBV27	14	NA	NA	TRBJ1-1	TGTGCCAGCAGTTTCTTCGCAGGGAACACTGAAGCTTTCTTT	CASSFFAGNTEAFF
TRBV7-9	14	NA	TRBD1	TRBJ2-7	TGTGCCAGCAGCCTCTGGGACAGGGGCTACGAGCAGTACTTC	CASSLWDRGYEQYF
TRBV6-5	15	NA	NA	TRBJ2-5	TGTGCCAGCAGTTGGGTGGAAGGAGTCCAAGAGACCCAGTACTTC	CASSWVEGVQETQYF
TRBV19	14	few	NA	TRBJ2-1	TGTGCCAGTAGTCTAACAGGGTCCTACAATGAGCAGTTCTTC	CASSLTGSYNEQFF
TRBV6-2/TRBV6-3	15	NA	NA	TRBJ2-3	TGTGCCAGCAGTTCCATCCAGCGAAGCACAGATACGCAGTATTTT	CASSSIQRSTDTQYF
TRBV28	17	NA	TRBD2	TRBJ2-7	TGTGCCAGCAGTTTATCGACGACTAGCGGAGCCTCCTACGAGCAGTACTTC	CASSLSTTSGASYEQYF
TRBV23-1	15	NA	TRBD1	TRBJ2-7	TGCGCCAGCAGTCAATCCGGGACAGGTACCTACGAGCAGTACTTC	CASSQSGTGTYEQYF
TRBV15	15	NA	NA	TRBJ1-4	TGTGCCACCAGCAGAGATCAAAGGGGTAATGAAAAACTGTTTTTT	CATSRDQRGNEKLFF
TRBV30	14	NA	NA	TRBJ2-2	TGTGCCTGGAGTGTCCCGGACTGGCCTGGGGAGCTGTTTTTT	CAWSVPDWPGELFF
TRBV15	16	NA	TRBD1	TRBJ1-6	TGTGCCACCAGCAGAGACCAGGGGGCATCTAATTCACCCCTCCACTTT	CATSRDQGASNSPLHF
TRBV5-4	14	NA	TRBD2	TRBJ2-7	TGTGCCAGCAGCCCTAGCGGGAGGCACTACGAGCAGTACTTC	CASSPSGRHYEQYF
TRBV10-3	14	NA	NA	TRBJ1-3	TGTGCCATCACGGGAGTGGAGTCTGGAAACACCATATATTTT	CAITGVESGNTIYF
TRBV5-1	14	NA	NA	TRBJ2-1	TGCGCCAGCAGCTTGGGGTCGGCCTACAATGAGCAGTTCTTC	CASSLGSAYNEQFF
TRBV11-3	12	NA	TRBD1	TRBJ1-2	TGTGCCAGCAGCAGACAGGGTGATGGCTACACCTTC	CASSRQGDGYTF
TRBV20-1	14	NA	NA	TRBJ2-2	TGCAGTGCTAGTAAACTCTCGGGCACCGGGGAGCTGTTTTTT	CSASKLSGTGELFF
TRBV6-5	14	NA	NA	TRBJ1-5	TGTGCCAGCAGGGGGGGGCAGGGTAATCAGCCCCAGCATTTT	CASRGGQGNQPQHF
TRBV18	15	NA	TRBD1	TRBJ2-2	TGTGCCAGCTCATCAGGGACAGGGGCCACCGGGGAGCTGTTTTTT	CASSSGTGATGELFF
TRBV21-1	16	NA	NA	TRBJ1-5	TGTGCCCATCCGGGTATGGGACAGGAAATCAATCAGCCCCAGCATTTT	CAHPGMGQEINQPQHF
TRBV5-1	16	few	TRBD1	TRBJ2-2	TGCGCCAGCAGCATAGAACAGGGGGTTGGCACCGGGGAGCTGTTTTTT	CASSIEQGVGTGELFF
TRBV28	15	NA	TRBD1	TRBJ2-1	TGTGCCAGCAGACACGGGACAGCTCGCTACAATGAGCAGTTCTTC	CASRHGTARYNEQFF
TRBV4-2	16	NA	NA	TRBJ2-1	TGTGCCAGCAGCCAACTGGGCGGGACCGTAATGGATGAGCAGTTCTTC	CASSQLGGTVMDEQFF
TRBV7-8	13	few	NA	TRBJ2-1	TGTGCCAGCAGCTTAATCGGGGTCAATGAGCAGTTCTTC	CASSLIGVNEQFF